This paragraph reports one T cell receptor beta chain. The entry originates in a study of control samples from healthy donors and cancer patients. The V gene end was trimmed by 6 bases and the J gene end by 9 bases; junction bases not matched to a gene: 16. Germline V gives CDR1 LNHDA, CDR2 SQIVND (reference sequence). The CDR3 runs to 16 residues. Repertoires were generated with immunoSEQ multiplex PCR, while TCRdb's copy carries only in-frame clones and drops some. The sample lists about 89,000 clones; around nine tenths were seen once. This rearrangement joins TRBV19 to TRBJ1-5; 8 positions match TRBD1. This TCR came from a man under 40 in good health. The material sequenced was blood. CDR3 region: CASSLGQGAGYGPQHF. CDR3 nucleotide sequence: TGTGCCAGTAGCCTTGGGCAGGGGGCAGGATATGGGCCCCAGCATTTT.